This T cell receptor (beta chain) stems from a study of blood T cells in healthy people across ages. Combining a sample-barcoded 5' primer with a J-beta primer mix, a second PCR ran for roughly 7 to 11 cycles. Via MiXCR, TCRdb re-called the 5' RACE reads, giving one row per CDR3 protein. The sample yields approximately 850,000 distinct CDR3 sequences, 40% to 50% seen once. In germline, CDR1 is SGHRS, CDR2 YFSETQ. Unmatched junction bases numbered 9, after V lost 4 bases and J lost 1 base. This CDR3 has 16 amino acids. The rearrangement joins TRBV5-1 to TRBJ2-3, with TRBD1 identical over 7 bases. The receptor was derived from a man aged 55 to 70 in good health. The source material was blood. CDR3 protein: CASSLRGLGGTDTQYF. The CDR3 bases are TGCGCCAGCAGCCTGAGGGGGCTGGGAGGCACAGATACGCAGTATTTT.